This TCR beta chain was retrieved from a study of cytomegalovirus exposure and HLA in healthy donors. 13 Jbeta primers and 60 Vbeta primers were used for the PCR. Only in-frame clones appear in the TCRdb table, and some are missing; sequencing was by immunoSEQ multiplex PCR. This table has about 95,000 clones, about 71% appearing once. Trimming took off 4 bases at V and 1 base at J, with 12 bases between the two ends. Germline V CDR1 and CDR2: MGHRA, YSYEKL. The CDR3 has 15 amino acids. Sequencing used PBMCs. The chain is built from TRBV4-1 and TRBJ2-3; D may be TRBD2 (6 bases). The sequence came from a man aged 55 to 69 in good health and CMV-seronegative. CDR3 amino acids: CASSLREEGTDTQYF. The CDR3 coding sequence is TGCGCCAGCAGCCTTAGGGAGGAGGGCACAGATACGCAGTATTTT.